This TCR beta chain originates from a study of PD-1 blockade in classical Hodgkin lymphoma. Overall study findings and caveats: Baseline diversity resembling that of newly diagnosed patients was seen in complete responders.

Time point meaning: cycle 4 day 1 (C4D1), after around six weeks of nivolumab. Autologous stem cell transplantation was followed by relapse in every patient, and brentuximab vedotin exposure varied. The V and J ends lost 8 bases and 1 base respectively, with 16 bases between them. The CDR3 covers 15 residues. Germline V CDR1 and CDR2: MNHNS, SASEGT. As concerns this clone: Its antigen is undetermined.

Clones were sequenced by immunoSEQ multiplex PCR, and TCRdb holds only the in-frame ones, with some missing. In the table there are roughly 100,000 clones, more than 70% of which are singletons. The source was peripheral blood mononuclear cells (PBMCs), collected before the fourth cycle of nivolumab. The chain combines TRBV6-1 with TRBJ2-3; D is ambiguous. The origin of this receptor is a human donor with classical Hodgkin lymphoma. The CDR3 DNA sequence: TGTGCCAGCGCGTTAGCTCGGGCGGGCACAGATACGCAGTATTTT. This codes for CASALARAGTDTQYF.